A single sample gave rise to the 10 T cell receptor beta chains below, sequenced in a study of CD8+ T cells in alopecia areata. Treatment here: oral pan-JAK inhibitor, 5-10 mg twice daily. Extraction of RNA preceded its reverse transcription into cDNA, which served as the sequencing template. TCRdb's table, derived via immunoSEQ multiplex PCR, lists solely in-frame clones and lacks some. The sample yields about 150,000 clones, around half seen once. The material sequenced was CD8+ T cells sorted from blood, taken at week 4, from a patient treated with tofacitinib. The receptors here all came from a human donor with alopecia areata.

This clone has a handful of counts. V usage is TRBV6-4 and J usage is TRBJ1-6, with unresolved D. The germline V and J ends were trimmed by 4 bases and 7 bases, with 14 bases remaining between them. The CDR3 covers 15 residues. CDR1 is MRHNA and CDR2 is SNTAGT in the germline V gene. This chain's CDR3 is CASSVRTGLNSPLHF. CDR3 coding DNA: TGTGCCAGCAGTGTCCGGACCGGATTGAATTCACCCCTCCACTTT.

The chain links TRBV11-3 to TRBJ2-5; TRBD2 aligns across 9 bases. Trimming cost V 5 bases and J 5 bases; bases outside gene matches: 3. Germline CDR1 reads SGHNT; CDR2 reads YENEEA. CDR3 size: 13 residues. In nucleotides, the CDR3 is TGTGCCAGCAGCCAAACTAGCGGGGAGACCCAGTACTTC. Its protein product is CASSQTSGETQYF.

This clone has only a few counts. The chain couples TRBV30 to TRBJ2-3; TRBD1 is a possible D gene (6 bases). The CDR3 sequence is 13 residues long. CDR1 is GTSNPN, CDR2 SVGIG, per germline (reference sequence). With 8 bases removed from V and 2 bases from J, the gap between germline ends came to 14 bases. The CDR3 DNA follows: TGTGCCGTCAGCCGGACAGCCACAGATACGCAGTATTTT. As protein: CAVSRTATDTQYF. Filled out from reference TRBV30 and TRBJ2-3, the complete variable domain reads SQTIHQWPATLVQPVGSPLSLECTVEGTSNPNLYWYRQAAGRGLQLLFYSVGIGQISSEVPQNLSASRPQDRQFILSSKKLLLSDSGFYLCAVSRTATDTQYFGPGTRLTVL.

The chain has TRBV4-1 and TRBJ1-1, with TRBD1 matching over 7 bases. In germline, CDR1 is MGHRA, CDR2 YSYEKL. The trim removed 0 bases at V and 5 bases at J, leaving 9 bases unmatched. This CDR3 spans 16 amino acids. In DNA form, the CDR3 reads TGCGCCAGCAGCCAAGATGGAGAGGGGGCGGGGACTGAAGCTTTCTTT. It encodes CASSQDGEGAGTEAFF.

This clone has a single count. The chain uses TRBV30 and TRBJ1-6; D is unresolved. Germline V gives CDR1 GTSNPN, CDR2 SVGIG (reference sequence). CDR3 length: 16 amino acids. The V and J ends lost 0 bases and 7 bases respectively, with 16 bases between them. As DNA, the CDR3 is TGTGCCTGGAGTGTAAAGCGGGCAGATGGGAATTCACCCCTCCACTTT. It is translated as CAWSVKRADGNSPLHF.

The J gene is TRBJ2-4, the V gene TRBV5-1; 7 positions match TRBD1. CDR3 size: 15 residues. CDR1 and CDR2 from the germline V gene are SGHRS and YFSETQ. The junction had 11 bases not matched to a gene; V was cut back by 4 bases and J by 7 bases. CDR3 amino acids: CASSPRGQAQNIQYF. CDR3 bases: TGCGCCAGCAGCCCCCGTGGACAGGCCCAGAACATTCAGTACTTC.

The chain is built from TRBV13 and TRBJ1-6; tentative D call: TRBD1 (5 bases). V was clipped by 7 bases and J by 8 bases, with 21 bases between them. Germline V CDR1 and CDR2: PRHDT, FYEKMQ (reference sequence). This CDR3 has 16 residues. CDR3 region: CASKTGLGGPYSPLHF. CDR3 sequence (DNA): TGTGCCAGCAAAACAGGCCTAGGCGGGCCATATTCACCCCTCCACTTT.

The rearrangement uses TRBV27 and TRBJ1-2; a possible D gene is TRBD1 (5 bases). CDR3 length: 13 amino acids. V was shortened by 4 bases and J by 4 bases, with 10 bases between the two germline ends. Germline assignment: CDR1 MNHEY and CDR2 SMNVEV (reference sequence). CDR3 sequence (DNA): TGTGCCAGCAGTTGGGACGTTGGCTATGGCTACACCTTC. Protein: CASSWDVGYGYTF.

The chain joins TRBV4-1 to TRBJ1-1; no definite D call. The CDR3 has 14 amino acids. V lost 3 bases and J 3 bases, leaving 11 bases between the germline ends. The V gene's germline CDR1 is MGHRA and CDR2 YSYEKL. This chain's CDR3 is CASSQGVPHTEAFF. CDR3 nucleotides: TGCGCCAGCAGCCAGGGAGTCCCGCACACTGAAGCTTTCTTT.

The chain couples TRBV15 to TRBJ2-5; 7 bases match TRBD2. The CDR3 is 15 amino acids. Germline V gene sequence: CDR1 LNHNV, CDR2 YYDKDF (reference sequence). V trimming: 6 bases; J trimming: 3 bases; junction bases outside the gene matches: 10. CDR3 in DNA: TGTGCCACCAGTTCTACCACAAGCGGGGAAGAGACCCAGTACTTC. Amino acids: CATSSTTSGEETQYF.